This T cell receptor (beta chain) came from a study of blood T cell repertoires in COVID-19. The germline V and J ends were trimmed by 0 bases and 4 bases, with 15 bases remaining between them. Germline-derived CDR1 and CDR2 are MNHEY and SVGEGT. This CDR3 is built from 16 residues. This clone appeared a few times. In the original processing: Nucleated cell number was recorded as an estimate derived from reference gene primer amplification. Profiled with immunoSEQ multiplex PCR; TCRdb holds only in-frame clones, not every one. V, J and clone size were drawn from that table, and D and trimming were deduced from the DNA. The sample holds some 150,000 clones; 85% to 90% are singletons and the top ten take about 2.3%.

The genes are TRBV6-2 or TRBV6-3 and TRBJ2-5; a possible D gene is TRBD1 (5 bases). This receptor was taken from a human donor in a cohort sampled during active COVID-19. Sequencing used peripheral blood. CDR3 bases: TGTGCCAGCAGTTACTCAGGGGTATCGGTTTCAGAGACCCAGTACTTC. This gives the protein CASSYSGVSVSETQYF.